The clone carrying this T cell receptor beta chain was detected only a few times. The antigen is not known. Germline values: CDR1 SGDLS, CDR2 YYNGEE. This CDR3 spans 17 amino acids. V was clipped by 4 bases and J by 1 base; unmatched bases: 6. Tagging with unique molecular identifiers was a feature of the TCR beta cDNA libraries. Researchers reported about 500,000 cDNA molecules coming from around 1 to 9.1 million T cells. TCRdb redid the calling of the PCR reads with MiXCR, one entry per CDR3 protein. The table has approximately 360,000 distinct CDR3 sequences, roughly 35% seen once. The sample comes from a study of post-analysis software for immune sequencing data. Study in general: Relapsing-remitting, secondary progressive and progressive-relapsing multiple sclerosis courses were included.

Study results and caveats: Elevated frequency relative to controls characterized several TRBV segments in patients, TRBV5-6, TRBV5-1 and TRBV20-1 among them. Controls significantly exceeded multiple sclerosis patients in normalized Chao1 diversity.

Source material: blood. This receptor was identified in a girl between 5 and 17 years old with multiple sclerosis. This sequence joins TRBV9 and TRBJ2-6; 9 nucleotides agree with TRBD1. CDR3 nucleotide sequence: TGTGCCAGCAGCCAGGGACAGGGATGGTCTGGGGCCAACGTCCTGACTTTC. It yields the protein CASSQGQGWSGANVLTF.